The 17 T cell receptor beta chains presented below share a single source sample, sequenced in a study of T cells expressing NK-cell markers. TCRdb re-analyzed the 5' RACE reads; it lists each CDR3 protein once, without DNA. The sample spans about 460,000 distinct CDR3 sequences; the ten largest clones claim approximately 1.4%. Material for sequencing was blood T cells: a sorted CD56 or NKG2C T cell subset, CD4+ or CD8+ T cells, or bulk PBMC T cells (not recorded which). The receptors come from a woman aged 50 to 60 in good health.

The gene calls are TRBV20-1 and TRBJ1-1; the TRBD1 assignment by TCRdb is unverifiable without DNA. The CDR3 is made up of 12 amino acids. Germline loops: CDR1 DFQATT, CDR2 SNEGSKA (reference sequence). The CDR3 sequence: CSARDPKRGAFF.

V is TRBV6-6 and J is TRBJ1-2; TCRdb's assignment of TRBD1 cannot be checked, as there is no DNA. In germline, CDR1 is MNHNY, CDR2 SVGAGI (reference sequence). This CDR3 has 15 amino acids. The CDR3 loop reads CASSSFHTGGDGYTF.

This chain links TRBV7-9 with TRBJ1-2. The CDR3 is made up of 13 amino acids. Germline V gene sequence: CDR1 SEHNR, CDR2 FQNEAQ (reference sequence). The CDR3 loop reads CASSLGFEGGYTF.

This rearrangement joins TRBV6-5 to TRBJ2-1; TCRdb's D call, TRBD2, is unchecked because there is no DNA. The V gene's germline CDR1 is MNHEY and CDR2 SVGAGI. The CDR3 has 18 residues. CDR3 residues: CASSSPKGGTSGINEQFF.

The chain combines TRBV5-1 with TRBJ2-2; TCRdb designates TRBD1, a call that cannot be tested without DNA. From germline, CDR1 is SGHRS and CDR2 YFSETQ. The CDR3 is 15 amino acids. The CDR3 reads CASSLAPRGTGELFF. The whole variable domain, remainder taken from reference TRBV5-1 and TRBJ2-2, is KAGVTQTPRYLIKTRGQQVTLSCSPISGHRSVSWYQQTPGQGLQFLFEYFSETQRNKGNFPGRFSGRQFSNSRSEMNVSTLELGDSALYLCASSLAPRGTGELFFGEGSRLTVL.

This chain connects TRBV28 to TRBJ2-3; TCRdb calls TRBD1, which cannot be checked without DNA. CDR1 is MDHEN, CDR2 SYDVKM, per germline. The CDR3 is 12 amino acids. CDR3 protein: CATSKQGGTQYF. Supplemented by reference TRBV28 and TRBJ2-3, the full variable domain reads DVKVTQSSRYLVKRTGEKVFLECVQDMDHENMFWYRQDPGLGLRLIYFSYDVKMKEKGDIPEGYSVSREKKERFSLILESASTNQTSMYLCATSKQGGTQYFGPGTRLTVL.

This sequence joins TRBV12-3 or TRBV12-4 and TRBJ2-2; TCRdb's assignment of TRBD1 cannot be checked, as there is no DNA. The CDR3 contains 16 residues. The CDR3 is CASSPPGGVQTGELFF.

The rearrangement joins TRBV12-3 or TRBV12-4 to TRBJ1-2; TCRdb returns TRBD1, unconfirmable since there is no DNA. The CDR3 covers 13 residues. The CDR3 here is CASSAPTAYGYTF.

CDR3 residues: CSVGTGTSSYNEQFF. V usage is TRBV29-1 and J usage is TRBJ2-1; the TCRdb D gene call, TRBD2, has no DNA to confirm it. This CDR3 is built from 15 residues. Germline V gives CDR1 SQVTM, CDR2 ANQGSEA.

The rearrangement links TRBV6-6 to TRBJ2-3; TCRdb's assignment of TRBD1 cannot be checked, as there is no DNA. Per the germline V gene, CDR1 is MNHNY and CDR2 is SVGAGI (reference sequence). This CDR3 is built from 15 residues. This chain's CDR3 is CASRQRTLSTDTQYF.

This chain uses TRBV10-2 with TRBJ1-1. This CDR3 contains 12 residues. The germline CDR1 and CDR2 sequences are WSHSY and SAAADI. The CDR3 spells CASSEANTEAFF.

CDR3 residues: CASTAGTGLTNNEKLFF. V usage is TRBV7-9 and J usage is TRBJ1-4; with no DNA, the TCRdb D assignment of TRBD1 cannot be verified. The CDR3 runs 17 residues. CDR1 and CDR2 from the germline V gene are SEHNR and FQNEAQ (reference sequence).

The V call is TRBV6-6, the J call TRBJ1-1. Per the germline V gene, CDR1 is MNHNY and CDR2 is SVGAGI (reference sequence). This CDR3 comprises 15 residues. The CDR3 loop is CASSSRGAMNTEAFF.

This CDR3 is CASSLMTGGELNYGYTF. J is TRBJ1-2 and V is TRBV5-1; TCRdb selects TRBD1, and the lack of DNA leaves this call unchecked. Germline-derived CDR1 and CDR2 are SGHRS and YFSETQ. The CDR3 runs to 17 residues. Combining the CDR3 with reference TRBV5-1 and TRBJ1-2 gives the whole variable domain KAGVTQTPRYLIKTRGQQVTLSCSPISGHRSVSWYQQTPGQGLQFLFEYFSETQRNKGNFPGRFSGRQFSNSRSEMNVSTLELGDSALYLCASSLMTGGELNYGYTFGSGTRLTVV.

The rearrangement uses TRBV15 and TRBJ2-3; TCRdb's D gene call, TRBD1, goes unchecked for lack of DNA. There are 14 residues in the CDR3. Germline lookup yields CDR1 LNHNV and CDR2 YYDKDF (reference sequence). CDR3: CATSRGQGADTQYF.

The chain carries TRBV4-2 and TRBJ1-6; without DNA, the TCRdb call of TRBD1 cannot be checked. Germline CDR1 reads LGHNA; CDR2 reads YNFKEQ. This CDR3 region has 18 residues. The CDR3 loop reads CASSQGDTKSWGNSPLHF.

The rearrangement uses TRBV2 and TRBJ2-1; TCRdb reports TRBD1, a call that lacks DNA to check it against. This CDR3 comprises 15 residues. CDR1 SNHLY and CDR2 FYNNEI come from the germline V gene. CDR3 sequence reads: CAGRTAGGQYNEQFF.